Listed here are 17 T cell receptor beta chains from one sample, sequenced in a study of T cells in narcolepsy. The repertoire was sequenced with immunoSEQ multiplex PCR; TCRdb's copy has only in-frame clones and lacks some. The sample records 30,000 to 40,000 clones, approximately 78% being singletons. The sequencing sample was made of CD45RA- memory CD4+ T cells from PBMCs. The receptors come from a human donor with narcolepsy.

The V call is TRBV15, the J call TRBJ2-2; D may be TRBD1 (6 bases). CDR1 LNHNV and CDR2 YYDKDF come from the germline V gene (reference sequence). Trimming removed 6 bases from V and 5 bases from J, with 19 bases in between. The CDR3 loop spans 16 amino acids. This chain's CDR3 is CATRPSGARRTGELFF. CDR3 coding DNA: TGTGCCACCAGGCCTTCAGGGGCTAGAAGGACCGGGGAGCTGTTTTTT.

CDR3 in DNA: TGTGCCAGCAGCTTAGCGCCGCAGGGCTACACTGAAGCTTTCTTT. Translation gives CASSLAPQGYTEAFF. This rearrangement joins TRBV7-3 to TRBJ1-1, with a weak D call TRBD1 (5 bases). Trimming stripped 2 bases from V and 3 bases from J, with 13 bases between. CDR1 is SGHTA, CDR2 FQGTGA, per germline. This CDR3 contains 15 residues.

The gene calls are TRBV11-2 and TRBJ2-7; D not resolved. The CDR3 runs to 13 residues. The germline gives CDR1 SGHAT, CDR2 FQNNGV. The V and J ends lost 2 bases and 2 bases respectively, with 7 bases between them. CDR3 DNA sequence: TGTGCCAGCAGCTTAAGCCCGCCCTACGAGCAGTACTTC. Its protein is CASSLSPPYEQYF.

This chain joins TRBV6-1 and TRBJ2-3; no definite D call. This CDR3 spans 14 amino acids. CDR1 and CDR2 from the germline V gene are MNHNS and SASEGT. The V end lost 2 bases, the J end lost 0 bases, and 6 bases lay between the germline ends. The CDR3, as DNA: TGTGCCAGCAGTGAAAACTTTAGCACAGATACGCAGTATTTT. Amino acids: CASSENFSTDTQYF.

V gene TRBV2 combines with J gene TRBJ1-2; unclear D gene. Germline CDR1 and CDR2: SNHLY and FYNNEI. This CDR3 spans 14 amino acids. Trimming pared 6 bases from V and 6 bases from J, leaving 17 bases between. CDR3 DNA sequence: TGTGCCAGCAGCCCCCGACCGAGGATCGATGGCTACACCTTC. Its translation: CASSPRPRIDGYTF.

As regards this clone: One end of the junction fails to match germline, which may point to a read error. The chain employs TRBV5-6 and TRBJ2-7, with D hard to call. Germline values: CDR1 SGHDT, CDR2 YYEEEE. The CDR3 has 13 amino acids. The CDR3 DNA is TGTGCCAGCAATTGGCAGGCCTCCCACGAGCAGTACTTC. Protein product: CASNWQASHEQYF.

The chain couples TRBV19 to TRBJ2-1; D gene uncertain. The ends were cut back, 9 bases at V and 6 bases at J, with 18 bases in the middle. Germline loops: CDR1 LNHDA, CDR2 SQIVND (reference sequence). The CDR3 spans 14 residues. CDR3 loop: CASSDLRTRNEQFF. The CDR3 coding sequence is TGTGCCAGCTCCGATCTTCGTACTCGCAATGAGCAGTTCTTC.

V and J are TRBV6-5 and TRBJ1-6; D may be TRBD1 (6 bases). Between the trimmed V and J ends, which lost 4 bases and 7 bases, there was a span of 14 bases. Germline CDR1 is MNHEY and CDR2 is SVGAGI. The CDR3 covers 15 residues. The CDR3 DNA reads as TGTGCCAGCAGTTCGGGGGGGGCAGGCAATTCACCCCTCCACTTT. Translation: CASSSGGAGNSPLHF.

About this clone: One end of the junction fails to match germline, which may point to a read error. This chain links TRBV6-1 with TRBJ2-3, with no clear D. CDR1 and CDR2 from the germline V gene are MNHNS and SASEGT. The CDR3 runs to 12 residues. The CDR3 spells CASSGNTHTQYF. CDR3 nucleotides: TGTGCCAGCAGCGGCAACACACATACGCAGTATTTT.

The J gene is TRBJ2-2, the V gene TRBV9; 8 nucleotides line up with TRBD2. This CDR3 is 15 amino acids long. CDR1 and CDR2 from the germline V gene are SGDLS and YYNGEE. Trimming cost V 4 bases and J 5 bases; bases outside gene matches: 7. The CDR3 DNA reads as TGTGCCAGCAGCCCTCGGGAGGGCCGTACCGGGGAGCTGTTTTTT. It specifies CASSPREGRTGELFF.

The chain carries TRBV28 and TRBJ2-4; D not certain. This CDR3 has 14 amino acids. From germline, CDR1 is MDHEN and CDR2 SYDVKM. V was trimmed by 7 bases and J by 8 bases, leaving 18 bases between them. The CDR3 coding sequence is TGTGCCAGCACCCAATTCCTAGGCAGCCACATTCAGTACTTC. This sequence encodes CASTQFLGSHIQYF.

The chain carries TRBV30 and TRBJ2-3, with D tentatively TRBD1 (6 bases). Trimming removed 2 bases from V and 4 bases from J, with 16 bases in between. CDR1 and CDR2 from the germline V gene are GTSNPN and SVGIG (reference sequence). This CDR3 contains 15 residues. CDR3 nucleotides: TGTGCCTGGAGTAGGAGCCAGGGGTACCCAGATACGCAGTATTTT. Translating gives CAWSRSQGYPDTQYF.

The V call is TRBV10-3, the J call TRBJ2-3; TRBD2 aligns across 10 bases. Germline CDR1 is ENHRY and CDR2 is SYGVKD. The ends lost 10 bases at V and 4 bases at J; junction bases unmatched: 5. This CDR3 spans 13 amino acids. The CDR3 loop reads CASASGRADTQYF. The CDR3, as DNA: TGTGCCAGTGCTAGCGGGAGAGCAGATACGCAGTATTTT.

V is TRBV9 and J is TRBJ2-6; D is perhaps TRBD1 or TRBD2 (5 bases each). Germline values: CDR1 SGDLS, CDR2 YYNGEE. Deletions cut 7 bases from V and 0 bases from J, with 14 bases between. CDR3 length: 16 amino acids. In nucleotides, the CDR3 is TGTGCCAGCTGCCGGGACCCCTTCTCTGGGGCCAACGTCCTGACTTTC. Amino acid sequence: CASCRDPFSGANVLTF.

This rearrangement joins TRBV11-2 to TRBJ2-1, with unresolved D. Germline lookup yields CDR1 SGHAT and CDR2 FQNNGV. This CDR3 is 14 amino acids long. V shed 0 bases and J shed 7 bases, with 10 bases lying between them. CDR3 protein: CASSLERAQNEQFF. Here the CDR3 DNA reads TGTGCCAGCAGCTTAGAAAGGGCGCAAAATGAGCAGTTCTTC.

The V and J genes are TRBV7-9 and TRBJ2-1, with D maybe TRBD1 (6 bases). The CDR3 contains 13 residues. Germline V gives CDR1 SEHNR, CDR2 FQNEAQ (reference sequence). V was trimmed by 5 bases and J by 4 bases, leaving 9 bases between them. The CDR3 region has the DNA TGTGCCAGCAGCATCGGACAGTACAATGAGCAGTTCTTC. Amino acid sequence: CASSIGQYNEQFF.

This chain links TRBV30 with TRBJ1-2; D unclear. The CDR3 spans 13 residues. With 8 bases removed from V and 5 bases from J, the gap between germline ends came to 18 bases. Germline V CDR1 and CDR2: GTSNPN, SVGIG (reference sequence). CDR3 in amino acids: CARHDGESYGYTF. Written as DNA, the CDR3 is TGTGCCCGCCATGATGGGGAATCTTATGGCTACACCTTC. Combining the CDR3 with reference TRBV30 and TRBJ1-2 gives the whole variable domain SQTIHQWPATLVQPVGSPLSLECTVEGTSNPNLYWYRQAAGRGLQLLFYSVGIGQISSEVPQNLSASRPQDRQFILSSKKLLLSDSGFYLCARHDGESYGYTFGSGTRLTVV.